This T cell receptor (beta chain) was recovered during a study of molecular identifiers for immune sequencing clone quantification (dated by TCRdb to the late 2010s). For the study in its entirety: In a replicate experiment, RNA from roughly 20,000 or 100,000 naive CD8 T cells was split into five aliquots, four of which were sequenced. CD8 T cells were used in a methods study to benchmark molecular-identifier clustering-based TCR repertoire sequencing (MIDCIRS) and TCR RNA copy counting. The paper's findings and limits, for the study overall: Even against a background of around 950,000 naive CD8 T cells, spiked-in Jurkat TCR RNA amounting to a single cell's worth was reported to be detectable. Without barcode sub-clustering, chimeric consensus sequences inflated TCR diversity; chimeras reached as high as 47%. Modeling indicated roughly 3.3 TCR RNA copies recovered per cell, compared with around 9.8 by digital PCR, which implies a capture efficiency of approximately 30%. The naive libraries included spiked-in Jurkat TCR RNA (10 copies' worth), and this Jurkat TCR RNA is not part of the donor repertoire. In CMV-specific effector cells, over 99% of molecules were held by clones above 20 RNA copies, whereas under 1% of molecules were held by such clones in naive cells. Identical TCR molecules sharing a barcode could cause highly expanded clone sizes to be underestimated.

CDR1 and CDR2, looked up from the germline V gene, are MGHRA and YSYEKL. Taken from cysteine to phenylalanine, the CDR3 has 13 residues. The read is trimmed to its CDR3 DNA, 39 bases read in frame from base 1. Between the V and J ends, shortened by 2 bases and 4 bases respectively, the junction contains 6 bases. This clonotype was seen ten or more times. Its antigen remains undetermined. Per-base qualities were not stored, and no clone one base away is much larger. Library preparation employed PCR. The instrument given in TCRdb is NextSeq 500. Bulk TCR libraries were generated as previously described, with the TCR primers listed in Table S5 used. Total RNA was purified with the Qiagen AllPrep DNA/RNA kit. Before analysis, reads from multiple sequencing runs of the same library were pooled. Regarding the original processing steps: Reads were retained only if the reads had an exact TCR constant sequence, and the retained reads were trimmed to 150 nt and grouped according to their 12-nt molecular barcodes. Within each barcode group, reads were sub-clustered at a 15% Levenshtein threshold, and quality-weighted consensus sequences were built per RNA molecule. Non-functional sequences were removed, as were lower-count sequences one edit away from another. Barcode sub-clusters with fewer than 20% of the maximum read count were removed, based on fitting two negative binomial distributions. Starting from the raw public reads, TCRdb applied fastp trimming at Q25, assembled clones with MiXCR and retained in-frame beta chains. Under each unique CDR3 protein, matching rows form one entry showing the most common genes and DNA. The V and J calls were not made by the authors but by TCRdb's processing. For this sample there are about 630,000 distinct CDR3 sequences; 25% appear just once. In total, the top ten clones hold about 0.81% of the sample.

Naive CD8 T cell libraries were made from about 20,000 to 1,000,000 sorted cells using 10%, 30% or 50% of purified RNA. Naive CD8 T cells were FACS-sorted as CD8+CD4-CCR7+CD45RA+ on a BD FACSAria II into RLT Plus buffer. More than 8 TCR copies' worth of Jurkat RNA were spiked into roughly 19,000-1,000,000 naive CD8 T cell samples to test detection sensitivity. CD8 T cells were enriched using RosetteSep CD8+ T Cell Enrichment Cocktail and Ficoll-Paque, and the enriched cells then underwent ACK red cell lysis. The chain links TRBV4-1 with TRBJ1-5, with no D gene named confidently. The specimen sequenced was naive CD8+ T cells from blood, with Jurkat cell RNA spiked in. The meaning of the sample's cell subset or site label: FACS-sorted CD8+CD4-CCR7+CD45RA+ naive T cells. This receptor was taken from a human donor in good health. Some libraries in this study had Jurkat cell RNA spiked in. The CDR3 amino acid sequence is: CASSQNGNQPQHF. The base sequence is TGCGCCAGCAGCCAAAACGGGAATCAGCCCCAGCATTTT.